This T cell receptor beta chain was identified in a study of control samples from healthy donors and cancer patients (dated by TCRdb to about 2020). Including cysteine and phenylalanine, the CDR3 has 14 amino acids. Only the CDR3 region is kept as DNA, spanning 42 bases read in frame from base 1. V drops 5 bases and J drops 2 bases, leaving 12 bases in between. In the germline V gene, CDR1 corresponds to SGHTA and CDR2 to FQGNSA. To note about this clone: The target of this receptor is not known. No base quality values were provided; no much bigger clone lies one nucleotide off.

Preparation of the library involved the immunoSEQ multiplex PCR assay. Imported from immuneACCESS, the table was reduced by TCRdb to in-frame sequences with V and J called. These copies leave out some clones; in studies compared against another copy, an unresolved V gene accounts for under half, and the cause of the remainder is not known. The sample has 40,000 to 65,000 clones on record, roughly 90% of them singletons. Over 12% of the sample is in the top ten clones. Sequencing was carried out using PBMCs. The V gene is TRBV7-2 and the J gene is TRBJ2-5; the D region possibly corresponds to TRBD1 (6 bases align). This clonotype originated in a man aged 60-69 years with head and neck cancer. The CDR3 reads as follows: CASSATGVQETQYF. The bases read TGTGCCAGCAGCGCGACAGGAGTTCAAGAGACCCAGTACTTC.